These T cell receptor beta chains were read from a single sample in a study of blood T cell repertoires in COVID-19. TCRdb's table, derived via immunoSEQ multiplex PCR, lists solely in-frame clones and lacks some. In the table there are 300,000 to 400,000 clones, around 87% of which are singletons. The sample was peripheral blood. The receptors stem from a woman between 50 and 59 years old who had recovered from COVID-19. Each CDR3 is given with its conserved first and last residue. D genes are given only for firm matches. Only part of the rows carry a size: once, few, many, or a class if the clone is expanded.

D gene | J gene | V gene | clone size | CDR3 DNA | CDR3 protein
NA | TRBJ1-3 | TRBV7-6 | NA | TGTGCCAGCAGCTGGGGGCTCCAGGGATCTGGAAACACCATATATTTT | CASSWGLQGSGNTIYF
NA | TRBJ2-4 | TRBV28 | NA | TGTGCCAGCAGTTTTTTTGGGACACCAAACATTCAGTACTTC | CASSFFGTPNIQYF
NA | TRBJ1-2 | TRBV2 | many | TGTGCCAGCAGCATCGAAAGCAGGTCCAGCCTACTTAACTATGGCTACACCTTC | CASSIESRSSLLNYGYTF
NA | TRBJ2-3 | TRBV11-2 | NA | TGTGCCAGCAGCTTAGGCAGGGTTCCAACAGATACGCAGTATTTT | CASSLGRVPTDTQYF
NA | TRBJ1-1 | TRBV6-6 | NA | TGTGCCAGCAGTTACGGGGCTATGGTAACTGAAGCTTTCTTT | CASSYGAMVTEAFF
NA | TRBJ1-4 | TRBV21-1 | NA | TGTGCCAGCAGCAAAATTGATTCTGTGGACAGGCTTAATGAAAAACTGTTTTTT | CASSKIDSVDRLNEKLFF
TRBD1 | TRBJ2-7 | TRBV7-9 | NA | TGTGCCAGCAGCTCCCTGCTAGGGACAGGAGGGGACGAGCAGTACTTC | CASSSLLGTGGDEQYF
TRBD1 | TRBJ1-1 | TRBV5-1 | NA | TGCGCCAGCAGCTTGGAGGGACAGGGGAATGAAGCTTTCTTT | CASSLEGQGNEAFF
NA | TRBJ2-7 | TRBV18 | NA | TGTGCCAGCTCACCAGGGACTCCTGGCGAGCAGTACTTC | CASSPGTPGEQYF
TRBD1 | TRBJ2-5 | TRBV7-3 | NA | TGTGCCAGCAGCTCGGACAGGGGGGGCGGGGAGACCCAGTACTTC | CASSSDRGGGETQYF
NA | TRBJ2-7 | TRBV7-9 | NA | TGTGCCAGCAGCTTAGCGATCGGGTACGAGCAGTACTTC | CASSLAIGYEQYF
NA | TRBJ2-3 | TRBV10-2 | NA | TGCGCCAGCGGACGGGGGGCCAGCACAGATACGCAGTATTTT | CASGRGASTDTQYF
TRBD1 | TRBJ2-7 | TRBV30 | NA | TGTGCTGGGGGACAGGATCTCTACGAGCAGTACTTC | CAGGQDLYEQYF
NA | TRBJ1-1 | TRBV7-9 | NA | TGTGCCAGCAGCTTCGGTGGGGGAGGGAACACTGAAGCTTTCTTT | CASSFGGGGNTEAFF
NA | TRBJ1-1 | TRBV28 | few | TGTGCCAGCGGGACTTTGAACACTGAAGCTTTCTTT | CASGTLNTEAFF
TRBD1 | TRBJ2-1 | TRBV11-3 | few | TGTGCCAGCAGTGAGTACGGGACAGGGGGCAATGAGCAGTTCTTC | CASSEYGTGGNEQFF
TRBD2 | TRBJ2-1 | TRBV4-3 | NA | TGCGCCAGCAGCCTCCGGACTAGCGGAGGGAATGAGCAGTTCTTC | CASSLRTSGGNEQFF
TRBD2 | TRBJ2-5 | TRBV7-2 | once | TGTGCCAGCAGCCCCCGGGCGGCTAGCGGGAGGGACGAGACCCAGTACTTC | CASSPRAASGRDETQYF
NA | TRBJ2-6 | TRBV7-9 | NA | TGTGCCAGCAGCGTCGGGGGTGGGGCCAACGTCCTGACTTTC | CASSVGGGANVLTF
NA | TRBJ1-2 | TRBV4-1 | NA | TGCGCCAGCAGCTCAGGGCCAGGGGATGGCTACACCTTC | CASSSGPGDGYTF
TRBD2 | TRBJ2-1 | TRBV7-9 | NA | TGTGCCAGCAGCTTAGAAAGCGGGAGATTTTATGAGCAGTTCTTC | CASSLESGRFYEQFF
NA | TRBJ2-1 | TRBV4-3 | NA | TGCGCCAGCAGCCAAGTGCGGAGCTCCTACAATGAGCAGTTCTTC | CASSQVRSSYNEQFF
NA | TRBJ1-1 | TRBV2 | NA | TGTGCCAGCAGTGGCAGCCTGCGGGAGAACACTGAAGCTTTCTTT | CASSGSLRENTEAFF
NA | TRBJ2-1 | TRBV19 | once | TGTGCCAGTAGTATAGTTGGAGGGGATGTTGCCTACAATGAGCAGTTCTTC | CASSIVGGDVAYNEQFF
NA | TRBJ2-3 | TRBV4-3 | NA | TGCGCCAGCAGCCAAGACAGGGGGGCGCGCACAGATACGCAGTATTTT | CASSQDRGARTDTQYF
NA | TRBJ2-5 | TRBV5-6 | NA | TGTGCCAGCAGCCCACTATCCGTTAGATTAACGGGGACCCAGTACTTC | CASSPLSVRLTGTQYF
NA | TRBJ1-1 | TRBV19 | NA | TGTGCCAGTAGTTTGACTGCCACTGAAGCTTTCTTT | CASSLTATEAFF
NA | TRBJ2-1 | TRBV6-4 | NA | TGTGCCAGCAGTGACTTATTAGGGAGAGGGCGGGATGAGCAGTTCTTC | CASSDLLGRGRDEQFF